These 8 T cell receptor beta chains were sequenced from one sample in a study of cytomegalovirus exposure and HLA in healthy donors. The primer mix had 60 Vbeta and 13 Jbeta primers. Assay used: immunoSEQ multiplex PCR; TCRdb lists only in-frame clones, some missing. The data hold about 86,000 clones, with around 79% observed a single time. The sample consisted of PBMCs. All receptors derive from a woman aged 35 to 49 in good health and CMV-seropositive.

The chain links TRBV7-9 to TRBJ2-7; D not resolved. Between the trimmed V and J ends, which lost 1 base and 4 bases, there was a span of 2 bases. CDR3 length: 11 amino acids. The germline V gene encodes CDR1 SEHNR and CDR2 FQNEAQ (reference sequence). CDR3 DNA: TGTGCCAGCAGCTTAGTATACGAGCAGTACTTC. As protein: CASSLVYEQYF.

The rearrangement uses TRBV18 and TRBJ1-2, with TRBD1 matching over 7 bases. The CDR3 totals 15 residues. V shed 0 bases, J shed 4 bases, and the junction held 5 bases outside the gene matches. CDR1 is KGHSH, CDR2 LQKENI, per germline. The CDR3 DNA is TGTGCCAGCTCACCACCCGCAGGGGGTGGCTATGGCTACACCTTC. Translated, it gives CASSPPAGGGYGYTF.

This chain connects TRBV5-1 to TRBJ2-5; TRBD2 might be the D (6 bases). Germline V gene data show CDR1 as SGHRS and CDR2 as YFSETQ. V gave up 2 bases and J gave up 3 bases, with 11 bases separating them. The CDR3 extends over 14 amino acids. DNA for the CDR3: TGCGCCAGCAGCTTACCGGGAGTTAAAGAGACCCAGTACTTC. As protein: CASSLPGVKETQYF.

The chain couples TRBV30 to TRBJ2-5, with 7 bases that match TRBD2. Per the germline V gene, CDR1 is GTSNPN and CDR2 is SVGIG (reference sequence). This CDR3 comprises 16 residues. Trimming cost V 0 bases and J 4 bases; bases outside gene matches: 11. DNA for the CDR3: TGTGCCTGGAGTGTAGTCCGCCTAGCGGAGGGAGAGACCCAGTACTTC. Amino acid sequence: CAWSVVRLAEGETQYF.

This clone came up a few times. The CDR3 sequence: CAWTLPGYTEAFF. CDR3 bases: TGTGCCTGGACCCTTCCGGGGTACACTGAAGCTTTCTTT. This chain joins TRBV30 and TRBJ1-1; D uncertain. The CDR3 covers 13 residues. Germline CDR1 reads GTSNPN; CDR2 reads SVGIG (reference sequence). The V and J ends lost 4 bases and 3 bases respectively, with 12 bases between them.

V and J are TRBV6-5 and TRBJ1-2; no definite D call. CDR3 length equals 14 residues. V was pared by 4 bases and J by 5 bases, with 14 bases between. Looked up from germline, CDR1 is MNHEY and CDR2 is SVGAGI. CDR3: CASSSPRLSYGYTF. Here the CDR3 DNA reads TGTGCCAGCAGTTCCCCGAGACTATCTTATGGCTACACCTTC.

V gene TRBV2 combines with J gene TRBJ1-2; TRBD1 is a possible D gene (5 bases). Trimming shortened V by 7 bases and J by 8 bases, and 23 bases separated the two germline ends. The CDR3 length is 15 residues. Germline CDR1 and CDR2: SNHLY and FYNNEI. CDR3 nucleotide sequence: TGTGCCAGCACCCCTGGGAGGGGCGAGCCGGGAGGCTACACCTTC. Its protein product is CASTPGRGEPGGYTF.

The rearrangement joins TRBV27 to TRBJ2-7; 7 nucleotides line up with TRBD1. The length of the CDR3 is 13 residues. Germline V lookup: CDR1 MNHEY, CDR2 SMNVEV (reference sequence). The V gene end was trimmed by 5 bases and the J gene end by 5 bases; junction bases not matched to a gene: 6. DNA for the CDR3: TGTGCCAGCAGTCCACTCCAGGGGGACGAGCAGTACTTC. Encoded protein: CASSPLQGDEQYF.